Below are 26 T cell receptor beta chains sequenced from a single sample in a study of T cell responses to AZD1222 COVID-19 vaccine. Here immunoSEQ multiplex PCR was the method, and the copy in TCRdb shows in-frame clones only, minus some. Among 90,000 to 110,000 clones listed, approximately 86% were seen once. Sequencing was performed on peripheral blood, taken on day 0 of AZD1222 vaccination. These receptors came from an adult in good health.

A single count supports this clone. This chain links TRBV7-2 with TRBJ1-6, with a weak D call TRBD1 (5 bases). CDR3 length: 12 amino acids. V was clipped by 3 bases and J by 13 bases, with 10 bases between them. Germline values: CDR1 SGHTA, CDR2 FQGNSA. CDR3 amino acids: CASSLKGSPLHF. CDR3 sequence (DNA): TGTGCCAGCAGCTTGAAGGGGTCTCCCCTCCACTTT. Drawing the rest from reference TRBV7-2 and TRBJ1-6, the complete variable domain is GAGVSQSPSNKVTEKGKDVELRCDPISGHTALYWYRQSLGQGLEFLIYFQGNSAPDKSGLPSDRFSAERTGGSVSTLTIQRTQQEDSAVYLCASSLKGSPLHFGNGTRLTVT.

The CDR3 here is CSVLERSGNTIYF. In DNA form, the CDR3 reads TGCAGCGTTTTGGAACGCTCTGGAAACACCATATATTTT. The chain couples TRBV29-1 to TRBJ1-3, with D hard to call. Trimming stripped 5 bases from V and 0 bases from J, with 8 bases between. Germline CDR1 reads SQVTM; CDR2 reads ANQGSEA. This CDR3 contains 13 residues.

The chain recombines TRBV7-2 with TRBJ1-3, with D tentatively TRBD1 (6 bases). Germline CDR1 and CDR2: SGHTA and FQGNSA. The length of the CDR3 is 17 residues. V lost 5 bases and J lost 0, with 17 bases in between. CDR3: CASSPGGIRGSGNTIYF. Written as DNA, the CDR3 is TGTGCCAGCAGCCCCGGGGGCATACGAGGCTCTGGAAACACCATATATTTT. Filled out from reference TRBV7-2 and TRBJ1-3, the complete variable domain reads GAGVSQSPSNKVTEKGKDVELRCDPISGHTALYWYRQSLGQGLEFLIYFQGNSAPDKSGLPSDRFSAERTGGSVSTLTIQRTQQEDSAVYLCASSPGGIRGSGNTIYFGEGSWLTVV.

J is TRBJ1-4 and V is TRBV6-4; TRBD1 might be the D (6 bases). CDR3 length equals 14 residues. Germline assignment: CDR1 MRHNA and CDR2 SNTAGT. The ends were cut back, 8 bases at V and 5 bases at J, with 15 bases in the middle. CDR3 sequence reads: CASGSGTSNEKLFF. CDR3 DNA sequence: TGTGCCAGCGGATCCGGGACAAGCAATGAAAAACTGTTTTTT.

The chain joins TRBV5-1 to TRBJ1-1; no clear D gene. Germline-derived CDR1 and CDR2 are SGHRS and YFSETQ. Trimming took 4 bases from V and 6 from J, leaving 13 bases between them. The CDR3 runs to 13 residues. CDR3 residues: CASSPTGESEAFF. The CDR3 region has the DNA TGCGCCAGCAGCCCTACCGGGGAATCTGAAGCTTTCTTT.

This clone was counted once. The genes are TRBV7-3 and TRBJ2-7; D is uncertain. Trimming took 5 bases from V and 3 from J, leaving 14 bases between them. Germline V lookup: CDR1 SGHTA, CDR2 FQGTGA. The CDR3 extends over 14 amino acids. In nucleotides, the CDR3 is TGTGCCAGCAGCCGAGACGGGTTTGGCTACGAGCAGTACTTC. Its translation is CASSRDGFGYEQYF.

The genes are TRBV29-1 and TRBJ1-3, with TRBD1 identical over 7 bases. Germline CDR1 SQVTM, CDR2 ANQGSEA. V shed 4 bases, J shed 9 bases, and the junction held 3 bases outside the gene matches. CDR3 length: 11 residues. For the CDR3, the DNA is TGCAGCGTTGCCAGGGACAGCACCATATATTTT. This encodes CSVARDSTIYF.

V and J are TRBV7-2 and TRBJ1-2; TRBD1 agrees at 7 bases. CDR3 length: 13 amino acids. The V segment lost 3 bases and the J segment 4 bases; nucleotides outside the gene matches: 2. CDR1 is SGHTA and CDR2 is FQGNSA in the germline V gene. In DNA form, the CDR3 reads TGTGCCAGCAGCTTGGGACAGTCCTATGGCTACACCTTC. Encoded protein: CASSLGQSYGYTF.

CDR3 region: CAISGDPQEPQHF. In nucleotides, the CDR3 is TGTGCCATCAGTGGAGATCCTCAGGAGCCCCAGCATTTT. The chain is built from TRBV10-3 and TRBJ1-5; unclear D gene. V was pared by 4 bases and J by 8 bases, with 12 bases between. Germline assignment: CDR1 ENHRY and CDR2 SYGVKD. The CDR3 sequence is 13 residues long.

This clone was found a few times. The CDR3 DNA is TGTGCCAGCAGCCGGTGGGGGGGAAGCTCCTACGAGCAGTACTTC. It yields the protein CASSRWGGSSYEQYF. The chain is built from TRBV5-5 and TRBJ2-7, with 7 bases matching TRBD2. Germline-derived CDR1 and CDR2 are SGHKS and YYEKEE (reference sequence). V was pared by 4 bases and J by 0 bases, with 7 bases of the junction left unmatched. The CDR3 is 15 residues long.

The chain joins TRBV30 to TRBJ2-3; 12 bases agree with TRBD2. Unmatched junction bases numbered 7, after V lost 5 bases and J lost 4 bases. The germline CDR1 and CDR2 sequences are GTSNPN and SVGIG (reference sequence). The CDR3 spans 15 residues. The CDR3 reads CAWGGSSGGADTQYF. DNA for the CDR3: TGTGCCTGGGGCGGCTCTAGCGGGGGGGCAGATACGCAGTATTTT.

The chain recombines TRBV28 with TRBJ1-1; 9 bases match TRBD1. The germline V gene encodes CDR1 MDHEN and CDR2 SYDVKM. With 5 bases clipped from V and 3 bases from J, the junction kept 1 base outside the gene matches. The CDR3 has 13 amino acids. The CDR3 region is CASSRTGDTEAFF. CDR3 sequence (DNA): TGTGCCAGCAGTCGGACAGGGGACACTGAAGCTTTCTTT.

This clone has just one count. The V and J genes are TRBV28 and TRBJ2-7; 9 bases are a match to TRBD1. Germline V gene lookup returns CDR1 MDHEN and CDR2 SYDVKM. The V and J ends lost 6 bases and 3 bases, in that order; junction bases with no gene match: 9. CDR3 length equals 15 residues. CDR3 loop: CASSPLGQGGYEQYF. The CDR3 nucleotides read TGTGCCAGCAGCCCTCTGGGACAGGGAGGCTACGAGCAGTACTTC.

The chain links TRBV7-2 to TRBJ1-6, with D uncertain. Germline V lookup: CDR1 SGHTA, CDR2 FQGNSA. The CDR3 runs 16 residues. Between the trimmed V and J ends, which lost 2 bases and 5 bases, there was a span of 13 bases. The CDR3 DNA sequence: TGTGCCAGCAGCTTAAACGGGGTGGTAAATAATTCACCCCTCCACTTT. Protein: CASSLNGVVNNSPLHF.

This sequence joins TRBV6-6 and TRBJ1-2, with 9 bases fitting TRBD1. The V segment lost 4 bases and the J segment 8 bases; nucleotides outside the gene matches: 11. CDR1 and CDR2 from the germline V gene are MNHNY and SVGAGI (reference sequence). This CDR3 is built from 15 residues. Here the CDR3 reads CASSFLQGALDGYTF. CDR3 nucleotides: TGTGCCAGCAGTTTTCTACAGGGGGCTCTGGACGGCTACACCTTC.

V and J are TRBV5-6 and TRBJ2-3; 10 bases match TRBD2. CDR3 length equals 15 residues. Germline V gene data show CDR1 as SGHDT and CDR2 as YYEEEE. Losses at the gene ends were 4 bases for V and 5 bases for J; bases not matched to a gene: 7. CDR3 protein: CASSVLAGPGDTQYF. CDR3 in DNA: TGTGCCAGCAGCGTACTAGCGGGACCGGGAGATACGCAGTATTTT.

The chain is built from TRBV19 and TRBJ1-3; TRBD1 matches 7 bases. CDR1 and CDR2 (germline): LNHDA, SQIVND (reference sequence). With V trimmed by 6 bases and J by 0 bases, 8 bases remained unmatched. This CDR3 spans 16 amino acids. CDR3: CASRNPGQNSGNTIYF. In DNA form, the CDR3 reads TGTGCCAGTAGAAATCCGGGACAGAACTCTGGAAACACCATATATTTT. The entire variable domain, with the rest obtained from reference TRBV19 and TRBJ1-3, is as follows: DGGITQSPKYLFRKEGQNVTLSCEQNLNHDAMYWYRQDPGQGLRLIYYSQIVNDFQKGDIAEGYSVSREKKESFPLTVTSAQKNPTAFYLCASRNPGQNSGNTIYFGEGSWLTVV.

V is TRBV9 and J is TRBJ1-1; D unclear. Per the germline V gene, CDR1 is SGDLS and CDR2 is YYNGEE. The CDR3 covers 14 residues. V was trimmed by 0 bases and J by 4 bases, leaving 10 bases between them. CDR3 sequence (DNA): TGTGCCAGCAGCGTAGTGGGTTTTGGCACTGAAGCTTTCTTT. It encodes CASSVVGFGTEAFF. Full variable domain (missing parts from reference TRBV9 and TRBJ1-1): DSGVTQTPKHLITATGQRVTLRCSPRSGDLSVYWYQQSLDQGLQFLIQYYNGEERAKGNILERFSAQQFPDLHSELNLSSLELGDSALYFCASSVVGFGTEAFFGQGTRLTVV.

The chain joins TRBV5-4 to TRBJ1-4; the D is unclear. Per germline, CDR1 SGHNT and CDR2 YYREEE (reference sequence). Trimming cost V 5 bases and J 0 bases, with 11 bases left between them. This CDR3 spans 15 amino acids. The CDR3 DNA is TGTGCCAGCAGGCGTTGGGGTTCAACTAATGAAAAACTGTTTTTT. This sequence encodes CASRRWGSTNEKLFF. The complete variable domain, with remaining parts taken from reference TRBV5-4 and TRBJ1-4, reads ETGVTQSPTHLIKTRGQQVTLRCSSQSGHNTVSWYQQALGQGPQFIFQYYREEENGRGNFPPRFSGLQFPNYSSELNVNALELDDSALYLCASRRWGSTNEKLFFGSGTQLSVL.

V and J are TRBV23-1 and TRBJ2-7; D may match TRBD1 or TRBD2 (5 bases each). TRBV23-1 is sorted into the ORF group, with uncertain function. Trimming removed 2 bases at V and 0 bases at J, with 17 bases between. This CDR3 has 17 residues. The CDR3 nucleotides read TGCGCCAGCAGTCAAGCAGAAAGATGGGACCTCTCCTACGAGCAGTACTTC. This codes for CASSQAERWDLSYEQYF.

Here the CDR3 reads CASSLDREPPETQYF. CDR3 in DNA: TGTGCCAGCAGCCTCGACAGGGAGCCGCCGGAGACCCAGTACTTC. The chain combines TRBV14 with TRBJ2-5, with 7 bases that match TRBD1. The CDR3 extends over 15 amino acids. Germline V lookup: CDR1 SGHDN, CDR2 FVKESK. Trimming cost V 4 bases and J 5 bases; bases outside gene matches: 10.

The chain carries TRBV7-2 and TRBJ2-4; D is possibly TRBD1 (5 bases). Deletions cut 0 bases from V and 1 base from J, with 13 bases between. Germline values: CDR1 SGHTA, CDR2 FQGNSA. This CDR3 comprises 17 residues. CDR3 sequence (DNA): TGTGCCAGCAGCTTAGCGGGTGCAGGGTCGGCCAAAAACATTCAGTACTTC. Protein sequence: CASSLAGAGSAKNIQYF. Combining the CDR3 with reference TRBV7-2 and TRBJ2-4 gives the whole variable domain GAGVSQSPSNKVTEKGKDVELRCDPISGHTALYWYRQSLGQGLEFLIYFQGNSAPDKSGLPSDRFSAERTGGSVSTLTIQRTQQEDSAVYLCASSLAGAGSAKNIQYFGAGTRLSVL.

This chain joins TRBV18 and TRBJ1-3; D remains ambiguous. The CDR3 contains 14 residues. Between the trimmed V and J ends, which lost 5 bases and 5 bases, there was a span of 13 bases. The V gene's germline CDR1 is KGHSH and CDR2 LQKENI. The CDR3 sequence: CASSEDVERNTIYF. DNA of the CDR3: TGTGCCAGCTCAGAGGACGTCGAGAGAAACACCATATATTTT.

Here the CDR3 reads CSASLSGSSGELFF. CDR3 coding DNA: TGCAGTGCTAGTCTTAGCGGGAGTTCCGGGGAGCTGTTTTTT. The chain joins TRBV20-1 to TRBJ2-2, with 9 positions matching TRBD2. This CDR3 is 14 amino acids long. V was pared by 3 bases and J by 6 bases, with 5 bases of the junction left unmatched. Germline V gene lookup returns CDR1 DFQATT and CDR2 SNEGSKA (reference sequence).

The rearrangement links TRBV19 to TRBJ1-2; D gene uncertain. Germline lookup yields CDR1 LNHDA and CDR2 SQIVND (reference sequence). This CDR3 region has 14 residues. V was shortened by 4 bases and J by 3 bases, with 12 bases between the two germline ends. CDR3 bases: TGTGCCAGTAGTACGGGCCAGCCCCACTATGGCTACACCTTC. Its translation is CASSTGQPHYGYTF.

This chain links TRBV30 with TRBJ2-5; weak D call: TRBD1 (6 bases). Trimming pared 1 base from V and 4 bases from J, leaving 7 bases between. This CDR3 is 12 amino acids long. CDR1 and CDR2 (germline): GTSNPN, SVGIG (reference sequence). The CDR3 sequence: CAWSGGGETQYF. CDR3 nucleotide sequence: TGTGCCTGGAGTGGAGGGGGAGAGACCCAGTACTTC.